This TCR beta chain was sequenced in a study of cytomegalovirus exposure and HLA in healthy donors. Looking at the study overall: Researchers previously reported finding about 110 million unique TCR beta sequences from some 180 million T cells. General study results and limits: Some V segments (TRBV6-2 and TRBV6-3 among them) were excluded as indistinguishable. HLA alleles were associated with fewer than 20,000 TCR beta sequences in a later analysis at 0.05 false discovery rate.

Primers included in the PCR were 60 Vbeta and 13 Jbeta primers. Libraries were prepared by immunoSEQ multiplex PCR; TCRdb keeps only in-frame clonotypes and omits some of them. The table records roughly 150,000 clones, around 80% of them present only once. This clone has only one observation. Its antigen is unknown. CDR1 and CDR2 (germline): LNHDA, SQIVND (reference sequence). The CDR3 totals 14 residues. The V and J ends lost 6 bases and 12 bases, in that order; junction bases with no gene match: 11. The genes are TRBV19 and TRBJ1-1; TRBD1 matches 12 bases. The sample consisted of PBMCs. The clonotype comes from a woman aged 40 to 50 in good health and CMV-seropositive. DNA of the CDR3: TGTGCCAGTAGACCCGGGACAGGGGGCCCCCCAACTTTCTTT. It translates to CASRPGTGGPPTFF.